The 16 T cell receptor beta chains in this list originate from one sample, sequenced in a study of T-cell reconstitution after alpha-beta-depleted transplantation in children. Using unique molecular identifiers, the investigators prepared the TCRbeta library. TCRdb itself ran the PCR reads through MiXCR, one entry per CDR3 protein. The table includes fewer than 550,000 distinct CDR3 sequences, 9.5% to 13% detected once. The starting material was PBMCs from the stem cell graft donor, obtained from the stem cell graft. The receptors derive from a human donor who donated a stem cell graft to a child with acute myeloid leukemia.

This clonotype was seen a handful of times. The chain joins TRBV10-3 to TRBJ2-1; D not resolved. The CDR3 is 12 residues long. Germline V gene lookup returns CDR1 ENHRY and CDR2 SYGVKD. The germline V and J ends were trimmed by 6 bases and 3 bases, with 6 bases remaining between them. CDR3 sequence (DNA): TGTGCCATCAGCGGAGACTACAATGAGCAGTTCTTC. The encoded protein is CAISGDYNEQFF.

This clonotype has only a few counts. V is TRBV20-1 and J is TRBJ2-4, with D hard to call. The CDR3 contains 14 residues. Trimming removed 3 bases from V and 6 bases from J, with 15 bases in between. Germline CDR1 and CDR2: DFQATT and SNEGSKA (reference sequence). The CDR3 DNA follows: TGCAGTGCTAGTTGGGCGTTAGGTAGAAACATTCAGTACTTC. It encodes CSASWALGRNIQYF.

In this sample, this clonotype turned up many times. The chain carries TRBV10-3 and TRBJ2-7; D remains unclear. The V end was cut by 0 bases, the J end by 1 base, with 10 bases between. This CDR3 is built from 15 residues. Germline V CDR1 and CDR2: ENHRY, SYGVKD. CDR3 nucleotide sequence: TGTGCCATCAGTGAGTCGCTGACTCCTTCCTACGAGCAGTACTTC. As protein: CAISESLTPSYEQYF.

This sequence joins TRBV25-1 and TRBJ2-1; D may match TRBD1 or TRBD2 (7 bases each). CDR1 and CDR2 (germline): MGHDK, SYGVNS. This CDR3 is built from 14 residues. V was cut by 6 bases and J by 8 bases, with 17 bases left in between. In DNA form, the CDR3 reads TGTGCCAGCAGAACCAGGGGGGGAAGGCATGAGCAGTTCTTC. It is translated as CASRTRGGRHEQFF.

This clonotype showed up just a few times. This chain connects TRBV20-1 to TRBJ1-1; no clear D. V dropped 6 bases and J dropped 1 base, with 9 bases sitting between them. Germline lookup yields CDR1 DFQATT and CDR2 SNEGSKA (reference sequence). There are 12 residues in the CDR3. CDR3: CSAKRPNTEAFF. CDR3 nucleotides: TGCAGTGCGAAGCGCCCGAACACTGAAGCTTTCTTT.

This clonotype has ten or more counts. The rearrangement links TRBV10-3 to TRBJ1-5; maybe TRBD1 (5 bases). The germline V gene encodes CDR1 ENHRY and CDR2 SYGVKD. Trimming shortened V by 6 bases and J by 8 bases, and 14 bases separated the two germline ends. The CDR3 is 13 amino acids. CDR3 sequence (DNA): TGTGCCATCAGCGCCAGGGAAAAGGAGCCCCAGCATTTT. Its protein product is CAISAREKEPQHF.

The gene calls are TRBV15 and TRBJ2-7; a possible D gene is TRBD2 (5 bases). Trimming removed 1 base at V and 5 bases at J, with 12 bases between. Germline assignment: CDR1 LNHNV and CDR2 YYDKDF (reference sequence). The CDR3 covers 14 residues. This chain's CDR3 is CATSRVREMDEQYF. Written as DNA, the CDR3 is TGTGCCACCAGCAGAGTAAGGGAGATGGACGAGCAGTACTTC.

The sample holds a few counts of this clonotype. Here the CDR3 reads CASTIRALSGANVLTF. The CDR3 DNA is TGCGCCAGTACTATTCGGGCCCTCTCTGGGGCCAACGTCCTGACTTTC. This chain connects TRBV5-1 to TRBJ2-6; D gene ambiguous. The CDR3 covers 16 residues. Germline-derived CDR1 and CDR2 are SGHRS and YFSETQ. Trimming took off 8 bases at V and 0 bases at J, with 15 bases between the two ends.

This clonotype was counted a few times. The chain is built from TRBV7-9 and TRBJ1-6; no clear D gene. Deletions cut 0 bases from V and 11 bases from J, with 5 bases between. The CDR3 is 12 residues long. Germline CDR1 and CDR2: SEHNR and FQNEAQ (reference sequence). The CDR3 coding sequence is TGTGCCAGCAGCTTAGCTCCTACACCCCTCCACTTT. The encoded protein is CASSLAPTPLHF.

This clonotype occurred a few times. The rearrangement uses TRBV11-2 and TRBJ1-3; D gene unclear. V lost 5 bases and J 0 bases, leaving 8 bases between the germline ends. The CDR3 consists of 14 residues. Germline values: CDR1 SGHAT, CDR2 FQNNGV. The CDR3: CASSPAFSGNTIYF. DNA of the CDR3: TGTGCCAGCAGCCCCGCCTTCTCTGGAAACACCATATATTTT.

This clonotype has a count of ten or more. The chain has TRBV3-1 and TRBJ2-3, with 10 bases matching TRBD2. CDR3 length: 16 amino acids. After removal of 2 bases from V and 5 bases from J, the junction contained 7 bases not matched to a gene. Germline V gene data show CDR1 as LGHDT and CDR2 as YNNKEL (reference sequence). The CDR3 here is CASSQRLAGAGDTQYF. Here the CDR3 DNA reads TGTGCCAGCAGCCAAAGGCTAGCGGGGGCAGGAGATACGCAGTATTTT.

This clonotype came up a few times. The chain carries TRBV12-3 or TRBV12-4 and TRBJ1-1; tentatively, D is TRBD1 (6 bases). Trimming cost V 4 bases and J 11 bases, with 11 bases left between them. CDR3 length equals 11 residues. CDR3 loop: CASSSNREAFF. The CDR3 coding sequence is TGTGCCAGCAGTTCGAACAGGGAGGCTTTCTTT.

Comment on this clonotype: A junction boundary mismatches the germline segment, possibly from a read error. The V and J genes are TRBV15 and TRBJ1-2; D not certain. This CDR3 contains 15 residues. CDR1 LNHNV and CDR2 YYDKDF come from the germline V gene (reference sequence). The CDR3 DNA sequence: TGTGCCACCGGCAGAGAGCCGGGAATGGGCTATGGCTACACCTTC. This encodes CATGREPGMGYGYTF.

The gene calls are TRBV5-6 and TRBJ2-3; 8 bases are a match to TRBD2. V lost 4 bases and J lost 2; bases outside the gene matches: 6. This CDR3 has 15 residues. Germline values: CDR1 SGHDT, CDR2 YYEEEE. CDR3 residues: CASSLTGGHTDTQYF. CDR3 nucleotide sequence: TGTGCCAGCAGCCTTACGGGAGGGCACACAGATACGCAGTATTTT.

The chain recombines TRBV20-1 with TRBJ1-5; D remains unclear. CDR1 and CDR2 (germline): DFQATT, SNEGSKA (reference sequence). V shed 3 bases and J shed 0 bases, with 6 bases lying between them. The CDR3 length is 13 residues. The chain's CDR3 is CSASGDSNQPQHF. The CDR3 region has the DNA TGCAGTGCTAGCGGGGATAGCAATCAGCCCCAGCATTTT.

This clonotype appeared many times. The rearrangement uses TRBV29-1 and TRBJ2-7; either TRBD1 or TRBD2 may fit D (6 bases each). Germline V gene data show CDR1 as SQVTM and CDR2 as ANQGSEA. The CDR3 has 16 amino acids. The V gene lost 4 bases and the J gene lost 13 bases, with 32 bases spanning the gap. The CDR3 DNA follows: TGCAGCGTTGGTCCCCGACAGGAGGGTGAATTGACTTCGATCTACTTC. Its protein product is CSVGPRQEGELTSIYF.